Following are 6 T cell receptor beta chains from one sample sequenced in a study of blood T cells in healthy people across ages. A second about 7 to 11 cycle PCR used barcoded and J-beta primers. TCRdb itself ran the 5' RACE reads through MiXCR, one entry per CDR3 protein. The sample records hundreds of thousands of distinct CDR3 sequences, roughly 41% being singletons. The source material was blood. The receptors shown here come from a man older than 75 in good health.

About this clonotype: This clone may be a read error of a much larger clone one base away. This chain connects TRBV6-5 to TRBJ2-7; 9 nucleotides match TRBD1. Germline-derived CDR1 and CDR2 are MNHEY and SVGAGI. The CDR3 loop spans 14 amino acids. Written as DNA, the CDR3 is TGTGCCTGCAGAGCTGGACAGGGGATTTACGAGCAGTACTTC. Its protein is CACRAGQGIYEQYF.

In this sample, this clonotype turned up a few times. CDR3 loop: CATSDRQGKKNEQFF. The CDR3 nucleotides are TGTGCCACCAGTGATCGACAGGGGAAGAAGAATGAGCAGTTCTTC. This rearrangement joins TRBV24-1 to TRBJ2-1; 8 bases line up with TRBD1. This CDR3 comprises 15 residues. Unmatched junction bases numbered 7, after V lost 3 bases and J lost 7 bases. Germline loops: CDR1 KGHDR, CDR2 SFDVKD.

The chain links TRBV7-2 to TRBJ2-5, with 11 nucleotides matching TRBD2. With V trimmed by 1 base and J by 5 bases, 3 bases remained unmatched. The CDR3 is 15 residues long. Germline CDR1 is SGHTA and CDR2 is FQGNSA. CDR3 amino acids: CASSLVSGGAETQYF. The CDR3 region has the DNA TGTGCCAGCAGCTTAGTTAGCGGGGGGGCCGAGACCCAGTACTTC.

The genes are TRBV6-1 and TRBJ2-2; D is perhaps TRBD1 or TRBD2 (5 bases each). The CDR3 length is 16 residues. CDR1 is MNHNS and CDR2 is SASEGT in the germline V gene. V was trimmed by 6 bases and J by 2 bases, leaving 16 bases between them. In nucleotides, the CDR3 is TGTGCCAGCAGGATACCCGGGACGGCAAACACCGGGGAGCTGTTTTTT. Translation: CASRIPGTANTGELFF.

This chain uses TRBV4-1 with TRBJ1-2; 7 bases match TRBD1. This CDR3 is 17 amino acids long. Germline V CDR1 and CDR2: MGHRA, YSYEKL. Trimming cost V 3 bases and J 2 bases; bases outside gene matches: 12. CDR3 bases: TGCGCCAGCAGCCAGCAGAACCGGCAGGGGGGGAACTATGGCTACACCTTC. Its protein product is CASSQQNRQGGNYGYTF.

Comment on this clonotype: Being one base from a much bigger clone, this may be a read error. The CDR3 DNA follows: TGTGCCAGCAGCGAAGGTGGCGGGGGGTCCCCGTCAGATACGCAGTATTTT. As protein: CASSEGGGGSPSDTQYF. The chain recombines TRBV7-2 with TRBJ2-3; 8 bases line up with TRBD2. Trimming at V came to 5 bases and at J to 4 bases, leaving 14 bases not matched to a gene. The CDR3 loop spans 17 amino acids. Germline V gene lookup returns CDR1 SGHTA and CDR2 FQGNSA.